These 18 T cell receptor beta chains share one sample of origin, sequenced in a study of blood T cells in healthy people across ages. The authors ran a second PCR of about 7 to 12 cycles using a sample-barcoded 5' primer and a J-beta primer mix. Each CDR3 protein gets one entry after TCRdb re-called the 5' RACE reads with MiXCR. Of fewer than 2 million distinct CDR3 sequences in the sample, about 39% are singletons; the top ten hold 20% to 25%. Material: blood. The receptors come from a human donor in good health.

This clonotype was observed at least ten times. The chain is built from TRBV4-3 and TRBJ2-7, with unresolved D. CDR1 and CDR2 (germline): LGHNA, YSLEER. V lost 2 bases to trimming and J lost 3 bases, with 11 bases between them. The CDR3 spans 14 residues. The CDR3 DNA follows: TGCGCCAGCAGCCAATTGGAGTTGGGCTACGAGCAGTACTTC. Its protein product is CASSQLELGYEQYF.

V and J are TRBV20-1 and TRBJ2-1; 9 nucleotides line up with TRBD1. J lost 5 bases, V lost 3 bases, and 8 bases had no gene match. The length of the CDR3 is 15 residues. The germline V gene encodes CDR1 DFQATT and CDR2 SNEGSKA (reference sequence). For the CDR3, the DNA is TGCAGTGCTAGCGGGCTGGGACAGGGAAACAATGAGCAGTTCTTC. It encodes CSASGLGQGNNEQFF.

The chain carries TRBV27 and TRBJ2-1; D perhaps matches TRBD1 (6 bases). Germline CDR1 reads MNHEY; CDR2 reads SMNVEV (reference sequence). The germline V and J ends were trimmed by 1 base and 7 bases, with 14 bases remaining between them. The CDR3 runs 15 residues. The CDR3 DNA follows: TGTGCCAGCAGTTTATTGATGGGCAGGGGAAATGAGCAGTTCTTC. This codes for CASSLLMGRGNEQFF.

The table lists this clonotype with a count of one. The chain uses TRBV11-2 and TRBJ2-1; D is possibly TRBD1 or TRBD2 (5 bases each). V was clipped by 5 bases and J by 4 bases, with 15 bases between them. Germline-derived CDR1 and CDR2 are SGHAT and FQNNGV. This CDR3 region has 15 residues. This CDR3 reads CASSAGTRPYNEQFF. Written as DNA, the CDR3 is TGTGCCAGCAGCGCCGGGACCAGACCGTACAATGAGCAGTTCTTC. Full variable domain (missing parts from reference TRBV11-2 and TRBJ2-1): EAGVAQSPRYKIIEKRQSVAFWCNPISGHATLYWYQQILGQGPKLLIQFQNNGVVDDSQLPKDRFSAERLKGVDSTLKIQPAKLEDSAVYLCASSAGTRPYNEQFFGPGTRLTVL.

This chain joins TRBV2 and TRBJ2-4, with D possibly called TRBD1 or TRBD2 (6 bases each). Germline CDR1 reads SNHLY; CDR2 reads FYNNEI. This CDR3 spans 15 amino acids. With 3 bases removed from V and 4 bases from J, the gap between germline ends came to 13 bases. The CDR3 sequence: CASSDGGLLKNIQYF. The CDR3 region has the DNA TGTGCCAGCAGTGATGGGGGGCTACTAAAAAACATTCAGTACTTC.

V is TRBV7-9 and J is TRBJ2-1; D unclear. Trimming left V 2 bases short and J 8 bases short, with 13 bases between. The CDR3 extends over 14 amino acids. The V gene's germline CDR1 is SEHNR and CDR2 FQNEAQ (reference sequence). In DNA, the CDR3 is TGTGCCAGCAGCTTAAATTTTGTGGTGTATGAGCAGTTCTTC. As protein: CASSLNFVVYEQFF. Based on the CDR3 plus reference TRBV7-9 and TRBJ2-1, the full variable domain is DTGVSQNPRHKITKRGQNVTFRCDPISEHNRLYWYRQTLGQGPEFLTYFQNEAQLEKSRLLSDRFSAERPKGSFSTLEIQRTEQGDSAMYLCASSLNFVVYEQFFGPGTRLTVL.

The V and J genes are TRBV7-9 and TRBJ2-5; 8 nucleotides agree with TRBD2. After removal of 1 base from V and 2 bases from J, the junction contained 9 bases not matched to a gene. Germline lookup yields CDR1 SEHNR and CDR2 FQNEAQ (reference sequence). This CDR3 has 17 amino acids. CDR3 in amino acids: CASSLGDSGGIQETQYF. The CDR3 nucleotides read TGTGCCAGCAGCTTAGGAGACAGCGGGGGTATTCAAGAGACCCAGTACTTC.

Ten or more counts support this clonotype. V usage is TRBV10-3 and J usage is TRBJ2-7; maybe TRBD1 (5 bases). There are 13 residues in the CDR3. The V gene's germline CDR1 is ENHRY and CDR2 SYGVKD. Trimming removed 2 bases at V and 2 bases at J, with 7 bases between. The DNA for the CDR3 is TGTGCCATCAGTGAGACAGGCCCCTACGAGCAGTACTTC. Residues: CAISETGPYEQYF.

The V gene is TRBV4-3, the J gene TRBJ2-7; D not resolved. The V end lost 0 bases, the J end lost 2 bases, and 11 bases lay between the germline ends. The germline V gene encodes CDR1 LGHNA and CDR2 YSLEER. The length of the CDR3 is 15 residues. CDR3 sequence: CASSQEAEQPYEQYF. The CDR3 DNA follows: TGCGCCAGCAGCCAAGAGGCTGAACAGCCCTACGAGCAGTACTTC.

In this sample, this clonotype turned up a few times. The chain recombines TRBV6-5 with TRBJ1-2; TRBD1 is a possible D gene (5 bases). The CDR3 runs to 14 residues. V was trimmed by 6 bases and J by 3 bases, leaving 14 bases between them. Germline V gene data show CDR1 as MNHEY and CDR2 as SVGAGI. CDR3 bases: TGTGCCAGCAGGCGGGACCCCCAGTACTATGGCTACACCTTC. Protein: CASRRDPQYYGYTF.

V is TRBV20-1 and J is TRBJ2-7, with D possibly TRBD1 on 6 matching bases. CDR3 length equals 14 residues. The germline V and J ends were trimmed by 6 bases and 3 bases, with 18 bases remaining between them. The germline gives CDR1 DFQATT, CDR2 SNEGSKA (reference sequence). CDR3 nucleotide sequence: TGCAGTGCAACCACAGGGAATGAGGTCTACGAGCAGTACTTC. It codes for CSATTGNEVYEQYF.

This sequence joins TRBV29-1 and TRBJ1-1; 7 bases are shared with TRBD1. Germline assignment: CDR1 SQVTM and CDR2 ANQGSEA. The J segment lost 4 bases and the V segment lost 1 base, leaving 0 bases of the junction unmatched. The CDR3 is 12 amino acids. CDR3 sequence (DNA): TGCAGCGTTGAAGCAGGGGGCACTGAAGCTTTCTTT. Amino acid sequence: CSVEAGGTEAFF.

The genes are TRBV2 and TRBJ2-3, with 7 bases fitting TRBD2. The V gene's germline CDR1 is SNHLY and CDR2 FYNNEI. This CDR3 spans 15 amino acids. J lost 2 bases, V lost 3 bases, and 5 bases had no gene match. The CDR3 coding sequence is TGTGCCAGCAGTGAGCCTAGCGGTAACACAGATACGCAGTATTTT. Its translation is CASSEPSGNTDTQYF.

This clonotype was observed a few times. The gene calls are TRBV3-1 and TRBJ1-2; no clear D gene. This CDR3 is built from 13 residues. V lost 1 base and J lost 3, with 6 bases in between. The V gene's germline CDR1 is LGHDT and CDR2 YNNKEL (reference sequence). CDR3 in DNA: TGTGCCAGCAGCCAAGTCGGGTACTATGGCTACACCTTC. This sequence encodes CASSQVGYYGYTF. Filled out from reference TRBV3-1 and TRBJ1-2, the complete variable domain reads DTAVSQTPKYLVTQMGNDKSIKCEQNLGHDTMYWYKQDSKKFLKIMFSYNNKELIINETVPNRFSPKSPDKAHLNLHINSLELGDSAVYFCASSQVGYYGYTFGSGTRLTVV.

This clonotype was counted ten times or more. The V and J genes are TRBV29-1 and TRBJ2-5; no reliable D call. From germline, CDR1 is SQVTM and CDR2 ANQGSEA. The CDR3 has 12 amino acids. Trimming took 0 bases from V and 4 from J, leaving 6 bases between them. The chain's CDR3 is CSVEDPGETQYF. The CDR3 DNA is TGCAGCGTTGAAGACCCGGGAGAGACCCAGTACTTC.

The rearrangement joins TRBV7-3 to TRBJ2-1; D not resolved. Germline values: CDR1 SGHTA, CDR2 FQGTGA. V lost 8 bases to trimming and J lost 9 bases, with 14 bases between them. This CDR3 region has 12 residues. This chain's CDR3 is CASCPRGGEQFF. CDR3 nucleotides: TGTGCCAGCTGCCCAAGAGGTGGTGAGCAGTTCTTC.

This clonotype was recorded a few times. This chain links TRBV4-3 with TRBJ1-1; maybe TRBD1 (5 bases). The length of the CDR3 is 15 residues. Trimming took 1 base from V and 4 from J, leaving 13 bases between them. Germline V lookup: CDR1 LGHNA, CDR2 YSLEER. CDR3 amino acids: CASSQVKGWITEAFF. CDR3 nucleotide sequence: TGCGCCAGCAGCCAAGTAAAGGGGTGGATCACTGAAGCTTTCTTT.

This clonotype has more than one count but fewer than ten. The rearrangement uses TRBV4-2 and TRBJ1-4; the match to TRBD1 covers 8 bases. The CDR3 extends over 16 amino acids. V shed 1 base and J 5 bases; nucleotides not matched to a gene: 6. Germline CDR1 reads LGHNA; CDR2 reads YNFKEQ. This CDR3 reads CASSQVGTGLNEKLFF. The CDR3 bases are TGTGCCAGCAGCCAAGTTGGGACAGGATTAAATGAAAAACTGTTTTTT.